This T cell receptor beta chain was recorded in a study of CD4 and CD8 cells across lung adenocarcinoma regions. Each CDR3 protein is one row after TCRdb ran MiXCR on the PCR reads. This sample yields tens of thousands of distinct CDR3 sequences, of which around 52% are seen a single time; about 22% belongs to the top ten. Donors had localized lung adenocarcinoma, a non-small cell lung cancer. This sequence originates from a male donor with lung adenocarcinoma. The CD4 and CD8 labels of this study may be unreliable. The sequencing sample was made of CD4+ T cells from the center of a lung tumor.

The DNA for the CDR3 is TGTGCCAGCAGTGGGAGGTCTATTGGACTAGCGGAACCCTACAATGAGCAGTATTTT. Translated, it gives CASSGRSIGLAEPYNEQYF. V is TRBV6-1 and J is TRBJ2-1; TRBD2 aligns across 10 bases. The closer fit of TRBJ2-3 to the DNA end suggests the J call may be wrong. In germline, CDR1 is MNHNS, CDR2 SASEGT. This CDR3 is built from 19 residues.